One and the same sample provided the 21 T cell receptor beta chains below, sequenced in a study of control samples from healthy donors and cancer patients. Sequenced by immunoSEQ multiplex PCR; TCRdb stores in-frame clones only, minus some. The sample has around 94,000 clones, 86% seen once. The specimen sequenced was blood. These receptors all come from a woman between 50 and 59 years old in good health.

The V call is TRBV4-1, the J call TRBJ1-1, with D possibly matching TRBD1 (6 bases). Germline V gene lookup returns CDR1 MGHRA and CDR2 YSYEKL. The CDR3 runs to 13 residues. Deletions cut 1 base from V and 3 bases from J, with 6 bases between. CDR3 sequence (DNA): TGCGCCAGCAGCCAAGCAGGGGACACTGAAGCTTTCTTT. Translating it yields CASSQAGDTEAFF.

The rearrangement uses TRBV12-3 or TRBV12-4 and TRBJ2-2; D possibly corresponds to TRBD2 (6 bases). The CDR3 covers 13 residues. Trimming removed 3 bases from V and 10 bases from J, with 12 bases in between. The CDR3 sequence: CASSFGASEELFF. As DNA, the CDR3 is TGTGCCAGCAGTTTTGGCGCTAGCGAGGAGCTGTTTTTT.

This clone was found once. CDR3 nucleotide sequence: TGTGCCAGCTCACCAACAGGGGGCCCCTACGAGCAGTACTTC. Protein sequence: CASSPTGGPYEQYF. V and J are TRBV18 and TRBJ2-7; 9 positions agree with TRBD1. CDR3 length equals 14 residues. J gave up 2 bases and V 2 bases, and 1 base lay outside the gene matches. Germline assignment: CDR1 KGHSH and CDR2 LQKENI.

V is TRBV4-1 and J is TRBJ1-6; no definite D call. CDR1 and CDR2 from the germline V gene are MGHRA and YSYEKL. The CDR3 has 16 residues. Trimming removed 0 bases at V and 6 bases at J, with 12 bases between. The DNA for the CDR3 is TGCGCCAGCAGCCAAGAGAGTCGAGGAGGTAATTCACCCCTCCACTTT. This gives the protein CASSQESRGGNSPLHF.

The J gene is TRBJ1-4, the V gene TRBV11-3; maybe TRBD1 (5 bases). In germline, CDR1 is SGHNT, CDR2 YENEEA. The V gene lost 5 bases and the J gene lost 0 bases, with 16 bases spanning the gap. This CDR3 region has 17 residues. The CDR3 region is CASSHPEGIATNEKLFF. The CDR3 coding sequence is TGTGCCAGCAGCCATCCGGAGGGGATTGCAACTAATGAAAAACTGTTTTTT.

The rearrangement links TRBV5-6 to TRBJ1-2; D is perhaps TRBD1 (5 bases). The V and J ends lost 5 bases and 2 bases respectively, with 13 bases between them. CDR1 is SGHDT, CDR2 YYEEEE, per germline. This CDR3 is built from 14 residues. CDR3 protein: CASRPLDTNYGYTF. In DNA form, the CDR3 reads TGTGCCAGCAGGCCACTGGACACCAACTATGGCTACACCTTC.

The chain couples TRBV18 to TRBJ2-5; D call uncertain. This CDR3 spans 12 amino acids. The V gene's germline CDR1 is KGHSH and CDR2 LQKENI. V lost 5 bases to trimming and J lost 0 bases, with 4 bases between them. This chain's CDR3 is CASSTYQETQYF. Here the CDR3 DNA reads TGTGCCAGCTCAACGTACCAAGAGACCCAGTACTTC.

The J gene is TRBJ2-7, the V gene TRBV28; D is unclear. V was trimmed by 3 bases and J by 4 bases, leaving 7 bases between them. This CDR3 is 12 amino acids long. Germline V lookup: CDR1 MDHEN, CDR2 SYDVKM. The CDR3 here is CASSLGLYEQYF. CDR3 nucleotides: TGTGCCAGCAGTTTGGGGTTGTACGAGCAGTACTTC.

The gene calls are TRBV5-1 and TRBJ1-5, with D maybe TRBD1 (5 bases). Germline loops: CDR1 SGHRS, CDR2 YFSETQ. CDR3 size: 14 residues. V lost 0 bases to trimming and J lost 7 bases, with 11 bases between them. The CDR3 loop reads CASSLEGRGQPQHF. The CDR3 DNA is TGCGCCAGCAGCTTGGAGGGGAGGGGACAGCCCCAGCATTTT.

J is TRBJ1-1 and V is TRBV5-4, with TRBD1 as a possible D gene (5 bases). This CDR3 has 14 amino acids. Per germline, CDR1 SGHNT and CDR2 YYREEE (reference sequence). Trimming left V 0 bases short and J 2 bases short, with 8 bases between. The CDR3 region has the DNA TGTGCCAGCAGCTTGGGACAGATAAACACTGAAGCTTTCTTT. It encodes CASSLGQINTEAFF.

The CDR3, as DNA: TGCGCCAGCAGCTTGCAGGTATCTAGCACAGATACGCAGTATTTT. This sequence encodes CASSLQVSSTDTQYF. The genes are TRBV5-1 and TRBJ2-3; D is unresolved. This CDR3 has 15 residues. The germline gives CDR1 SGHRS, CDR2 YFSETQ. Deletions cut 1 base from V and 0 bases from J, with 9 bases between.

The sample holds a few counts of this clone. Other DNA sequences from this sample encode an identical CDR3 as well. V gene TRBV19 combines with J gene TRBJ1-2; D gene uncertain. Germline values: CDR1 LNHDA, CDR2 SQIVND (reference sequence). The V and J ends lost 0 bases and 6 bases respectively, with 5 bases between them. This CDR3 contains 12 residues. CDR3 DNA: TGTGCCAGTAGTATAGATCGGGATGGCTACACCTTC. Translated: CASSIDRDGYTF.

The V call is TRBV18, the J call TRBJ1-3; TRBD1 might be the D (5 bases). The CDR3 contains 15 residues. The germline V and J ends were trimmed by 2 bases and 3 bases, with 11 bases remaining between them. Germline CDR1 is KGHSH and CDR2 is LQKENI. CDR3 sequence: CASSPGRQGGNTIYF. The CDR3 DNA is TGTGCCAGCTCACCAGGCCGGCAGGGTGGAAACACCATATATTTT.

The chain uses TRBV6-2 or TRBV6-3 and TRBJ1-6; 7 positions match TRBD1. Germline V gene data show CDR1 as MNHEY and CDR2 as SVGEGT. This CDR3 has 17 amino acids. With 5 bases clipped from V and 7 bases from J, the junction kept 14 bases outside the gene matches. The CDR3 protein is CASSDGQAKGGNSPLHF. CDR3 DNA: TGTGCCAGCAGTGATGGACAGGCCAAAGGAGGGAATTCACCCCTCCACTTT.

The V gene is TRBV5-1, the J gene TRBJ1-4; 8 positions match TRBD1. V gave up 7 bases and J gave up 1 base; unmatched junction bases: 3. CDR3 length: 14 amino acids. Germline V lookup: CDR1 SGHRS, CDR2 YFSETQ. CDR3 DNA: TGCGCCAGCGGTACAGGGGGAACTAATGAAAAACTGTTTTTT. This sequence encodes CASGTGGTNEKLFF.

This clone is a singleton in its sample. The J gene is TRBJ2-7, the V gene TRBV5-1, with a possible D match to TRBD1 (5 bases). Germline V gene lookup returns CDR1 SGHRS and CDR2 YFSETQ. Trimming shortened V by 0 bases and J by 2 bases, and 15 bases separated the two germline ends. The CDR3 sequence is 16 residues long. CDR3 region: CASSLGNSRETYEQYF. The CDR3 DNA is TGCGCCAGCAGCTTGGGCAATTCCAGGGAAACCTACGAGCAGTACTTC.

The gene calls are TRBV7-2 and TRBJ2-1; the D is unclear. Per germline, CDR1 SGHTA and CDR2 FQGNSA. The CDR3 is 12 residues long. The V end lost 1 base, the J end lost 10 bases, and 8 bases lay between the germline ends. The DNA of the CDR3 is TGTGCCAGCAGCTTAGTTTTCGTGGAGCAGTTCTTC. This gives the protein CASSLVFVEQFF.

The chain uses TRBV7-9 and TRBJ1-5; weak D call: TRBD1 (5 bases). CDR1 is SEHNR and CDR2 is FQNEAQ in the germline V gene (reference sequence). This CDR3 has 14 residues. Trimming cost V 5 bases and J 1 base, with 9 bases left between them. The CDR3 reads CASSQGGSNQPQHF. The CDR3 coding sequence is TGTGCCAGCAGCCAGGGAGGGAGCAATCAGCCCCAGCATTTT.

The chain combines TRBV6-5 with TRBJ2-1, with D possibly matching TRBD1 (6 bases). V shed 6 bases and J shed 5 bases, with 14 bases lying between them. The CDR3 loop spans 14 amino acids. Germline V lookup: CDR1 MNHEY, CDR2 SVGAGI. As DNA, the CDR3 is TGTGCCAGCAGCCCAGGACAGTTAAACAATGAGCAGTTCTTC. Its translation is CASSPGQLNNEQFF.

This rearrangement joins TRBV7-9 to TRBJ2-3; D call uncertain. There are 15 residues in the CDR3. The germline V and J ends were trimmed by 1 base and 1 base, with 9 bases remaining between them. Looked up from germline, CDR1 is SEHNR and CDR2 is FQNEAQ (reference sequence). Here the CDR3 DNA reads TGTGCCAGCAGCTTAGTCCGTCAGGGCACAGATACGCAGTATTTT. It codes for CASSLVRQGTDTQYF.

CDR3 coding DNA: TGTGCCAGCAGTTTACTACAGGCTCAGCAGTACTTC. Translation: CASSLLQAQQYF. The chain carries TRBV12-3 or TRBV12-4 and TRBJ2-7; D may be TRBD1 (5 bases). V lost 2 bases and J lost 8, with 10 bases in between. The CDR3 has 12 residues.